These 25 T cell receptor beta chains came from one sample sequenced in a study of metastatic and nonmetastatic thyroid tumors. From the PCR reads, TCRdb re-called clones with MiXCR. The table shows 40,000 or so clones, with approximately 19% occurring only once. Not a single patient had been given any form of treatment at any point before undergoing thyroid surgery. The sequenced sample was blood. The receptors stem from a female donor with papillary thyroid cancer or a benign thyroid nodule (not recorded which). Some clones in this sample may be carry-over from other donors' samples.

This clone occurred a few times. In the same sample, other DNA sequences code for this CDR3. The rearrangement uses TRBV5-4 and TRBJ2-1; D remains unclear. CDR1 and CDR2 from the germline V gene are SGHNT and YYREEE (reference sequence). The CDR3 totals 12 residues. Trimming pared 1 base from V and 8 bases from J, leaving 7 bases between. CDR3 sequence (DNA): TGTGCCAGCAGCTTGCCTTCACATGAGCAGTTCTTC. This gives the protein CASSLPSHEQFF.

The chain links TRBV20-1 to TRBJ1-5; the D is unclear. CDR1 is DFQATT and CDR2 is SNEGSKA in the germline V gene (reference sequence). The CDR3 is made up of 16 amino acids. V was clipped by 3 bases and J by 1 base, with 16 bases between them. The CDR3 loop reads CSASFRGMRSNQPQHF. The CDR3 coding sequence is TGCAGTGCTAGTTTTCGAGGGATGAGGAGCAATCAGCCCCAGCATTTT.

This clone was observed many times. The chain recombines TRBV3-1 with TRBJ1-2; 11 bases match TRBD1. CDR3 length: 14 residues. The junction had 6 bases not matched to a gene; V was cut back by 6 bases and J by 6 bases. Germline CDR1 reads LGHDT; CDR2 reads YNNKEL (reference sequence). In DNA, the CDR3 is TGTGCCAGCAGATCGCGGACAGGGGGCGATGGCTACACCTTC. Its protein product is CASRSRTGGDGYTF. Filled out from reference TRBV3-1 and TRBJ1-2, the complete variable domain reads DTAVSQTPKYLVTQMGNDKSIKCEQNLGHDTMYWYKQDSKKFLKIMFSYNNKELIINETVPNRFSPKSPDKAHLNLHINSLELGDSAVYFCASRSRTGGDGYTFGSGTRLTVV.

This clone appeared many times. V gene TRBV11-2 combines with J gene TRBJ2-7, with D uncertain. From germline, CDR1 is SGHAT and CDR2 FQNNGV. This CDR3 region has 11 residues. V gave up 2 bases and J gave up 7 bases, with 6 bases separating them. This chain's CDR3 is CASSLLYEQYF. In DNA form, the CDR3 reads TGTGCCAGCAGCTTATTGTATGAGCAGTACTTC.

On this clone: The junction does not match germline at one end; this may be a read error. The rearrangement links TRBV20-1 to TRBJ2-5, with D perhaps matching TRBD2 (5 bases). CDR1 DFQATT and CDR2 SNEGSKA come from the germline V gene (reference sequence). The CDR3 runs 16 residues. In nucleotides, the CDR3 is TGCAGTGCTAGAGTGAGTGGACTGATGTTCCAAGAGACCCATTACTTC. This sequence encodes CSARVSGLMFQETHYF.

The chain combines TRBV20-1 with TRBJ2-7; 8 bases align to TRBD2. The germline V gene encodes CDR1 DFQATT and CDR2 SNEGSKA (reference sequence). The CDR3 covers 11 residues. CDR3 sequence (DNA): TGCATCTCCGGGACTAGTGACGAGCAGTACTTC. It translates to CISGTSDEQYF.

This clone appeared a few times. This sequence joins TRBV7-2 and TRBJ2-3, with D uncertain. The length of the CDR3 is 12 residues. Germline lookup yields CDR1 SGHTA and CDR2 FQGNSA. V dropped 6 bases and J dropped 9 bases, with 13 bases sitting between them. The CDR3 region has the DNA TGTGCCAGCAGAACCAACCAGTGGACGCAGTATTTT. It encodes CASRTNQWTQYF.

Worth noting for this clone: Since a much larger clone is just one base distant, this may be a read error. In the same sample, other DNA sequences code for this CDR3. The chain joins TRBV9 to TRBJ2-3; TRBD1 agrees at 7 bases. Trimming removed 3 bases from V and 2 bases from J; junction bases left unmatched: 6. The CDR3 runs 15 residues. Germline lookup yields CDR1 SGDLS and CDR2 YYNGEE. The CDR3 sequence is CASSAREGATDTQYF. CDR3 sequence (DNA): TGTGCCAGCAGCGCCCGTGAGGGGGCCACAGATACGCAGTATTTT.

This clone was recorded at least ten times. V and J are TRBV2 and TRBJ2-7; D unclear. V was shortened by 6 bases and J by 0 bases, with 6 bases between the two germline ends. CDR1 and CDR2 from the germline V gene are SNHLY and FYNNEI. The CDR3 runs to 12 residues. The CDR3 here is CASRKLSYEQYF. Written as DNA, the CDR3 is TGTGCCAGCAGGAAACTCTCCTACGAGCAGTACTTC.

This clone was counted between two and nine times. The V gene is TRBV5-1, the J gene TRBJ2-3; 9 nucleotides match TRBD1. CDR3 length equals 14 residues. Germline V lookup: CDR1 SGHRS, CDR2 YFSETQ. V was pared by 4 bases and J by 3 bases, with 3 bases of the junction left unmatched. The CDR3 coding sequence is TGCGCCAGCAGCACGGGACAGGGAACAGATACGCAGTATTTT. It encodes CASSTGQGTDTQYF.

This clone was counted at least ten times. The chain links TRBV5-1 to TRBJ2-1, with D tentatively TRBD1 (6 bases). V was trimmed by 1 base and J by 5 bases, leaving 10 bases between them. Germline V gene lookup returns CDR1 SGHRS and CDR2 YFSETQ. The CDR3 covers 14 residues. In DNA form, the CDR3 reads TGCGCCAGCAGCTTGACAGGGCGCCACAATGAGCAGTTCTTC. It yields the protein CASSLTGRHNEQFF.

V gene TRBV2 combines with J gene TRBJ2-7; possible D gene TRBD1, 5 bases. Germline assignment: CDR1 SNHLY and CDR2 FYNNEI. V lost 8 bases and J lost 7, with 12 bases in between. The CDR3 consists of 11 residues. The CDR3 sequence is CASSFRAEQYF. For the CDR3, the DNA is TGTGCCAGCTCGTTCAGGGCTGAGCAGTACTTC.

This clone has a count of ten or more. This chain connects TRBV20-1 to TRBJ2-2; weak D call: TRBD1 (6 bases). V lost 7 bases to trimming and J lost 1 base, with 10 bases between them. Germline V gives CDR1 DFQATT, CDR2 SNEGSKA (reference sequence). The CDR3 length is 13 residues. The CDR3 loop is CSVGQMNTGELFF. The CDR3, as DNA: TGCAGTGTCGGACAGATGAACACCGGGGAGCTGTTTTTT.

This clone was seen repeatedly, ten times or more. The chain links TRBV29-1 to TRBJ1-4, with D uncertain. The CDR3 runs to 11 residues. CDR1 and CDR2 from the germline V gene are SQVTM and ANQGSEA. Trimming removed 3 bases from V and 11 bases from J, with 10 bases in between. The CDR3 DNA follows: TGCAGCGTTGAGTTCTTAGGGAAACTGTTTTTT. Protein: CSVEFLGKLFF.

This clone was detected ten times or more. The J gene is TRBJ1-1, the V gene TRBV5-5; D remains ambiguous. CDR3 length equals 15 residues. V lost 3 bases, J lost 7 bases, and 19 bases lay in between. Germline V lookup: CDR1 SGHKS, CDR2 YYEKEE (reference sequence). CDR3 region: CASSSTKGVLLEAFF. CDR3 in DNA: TGTGCCAGCAGCTCGACAAAGGGCGTCCTACTTGAAGCTTTCTTT.

This clone was picked up many times. The chain joins TRBV18 to TRBJ2-3; 7 nucleotides align to TRBD1. V trimming: 6 bases; J trimming: 4 bases; junction bases outside the gene matches: 10. Per the germline V gene, CDR1 is KGHSH and CDR2 is LQKENI. This CDR3 region has 15 residues. The CDR3 sequence: CASSPGGTRADTQYF. CDR3 nucleotide sequence: TGTGCCAGCTCTCCAGGGGGAACGAGGGCAGATACGCAGTATTTT.

On this clone: This may come from a read error, since a much larger clone is one base off. The CDR3 here is CAISLGGSGEQYF. DNA of the CDR3: TGTGCCATCAGCTTGGGTGGCTCGGGCGAGCAGTACTTC. The chain carries TRBV5-6 and TRBJ2-7, with no clear D. The germline CDR1 and CDR2 sequences are SGHDT and YYEEEE. The CDR3 contains 13 residues. Filled out from reference TRBV5-6 and TRBJ2-7, the complete variable domain reads DAGVTQSPTHLIKTRGQQVTLRCSPKSGHDTVSWYQQALGQGPQFIFQYYEEEERQRGNFPDRFSGHQFPNYSSELNVNALLLGDSALYLCAISLGGSGEQYFGPGTRLTVT.

This clone has a count of ten or more. V is TRBV7-2 and J is TRBJ2-7; TRBD1 agrees at 7 bases. Germline CDR1 SGHTA, CDR2 FQGNSA. The ends lost 3 bases at V and 0 bases at J; junction bases unmatched: 5. The CDR3 loop spans 15 amino acids. The CDR3 region is CASSFGQVDSYEQYF. CDR3 in DNA: TGTGCCAGCAGCTTTGGACAGGTCGACTCCTACGAGCAGTACTTC.

This clone was picked up many times. V is TRBV18 and J is TRBJ1-1, with D possibly being TRBD1 (6 bases). Germline CDR1 reads KGHSH; CDR2 reads LQKENI. CDR3 length equals 15 residues. V was trimmed by 6 bases and J by 4 bases, leaving 18 bases between them. The chain's CDR3 is CASSFEGGFFTEAFF. CDR3 DNA sequence: TGTGCCAGCTCGTTTGAGGGGGGTTTTTTCACTGAAGCTTTCTTT.

The chain employs TRBV7-8 and TRBJ2-3; D not certain. The CDR3 is 15 residues long. V dropped 1 base and J dropped 8 bases, with 16 bases sitting between them. Germline lookup yields CDR1 SGHVS and CDR2 FQNEAQ. The CDR3 region has the DNA TGTGCCAGCAGCTTAGGGGTCTTTAGTGGGTCTACGCAGTATTTT. This gives the protein CASSLGVFSGSTQYF.

This clone was recorded at least ten times. The chain has TRBV20-1 and TRBJ2-1, with D possibly being TRBD2 (5 bases). CDR1 and CDR2 (germline): DFQATT, SNEGSKA (reference sequence). CDR3 size: 14 residues. V was shortened by 0 bases and J by 9 bases, with 15 bases between the two germline ends. The CDR3 DNA reads TGCAGTGCTAGAGACGGGTCTAGCTTCGTTGAGCAGTTCTTC. It encodes CSARDGSSFVEQFF.

This clone appeared a few times. The V gene is TRBV12-5, the J gene TRBJ1-4, with D perhaps matching TRBD1 (5 bases). V gave up 5 bases and J gave up 8 bases, with 15 bases separating them. The CDR3 runs 14 residues. CDR1 and CDR2 from the germline V gene are LGHNT and FRNRAP. The CDR3, as DNA: TGTGCTAGTGGTGGGGGGGGGGGGAACGAAAAACTGTTTTTT. Translating it yields CASGGGGGNEKLFF.

This clone appeared many times. The V and J genes are TRBV14 and TRBJ1-6; D gene unclear. Trimming took off 4 bases at V and 8 bases at J, with 9 bases between the two ends. The CDR3 runs to 13 residues. The germline CDR1 and CDR2 sequences are SGHDN and FVKESK. CDR3: CASSPAGYSPLHF. Written as DNA, the CDR3 is TGTGCCAGCAGCCCTGCTGGCTATTCACCCCTCCACTTT.

This clone was observed at least ten times. The V call is TRBV20-1, the J call TRBJ2-7; 11 nucleotides align to TRBD2. With V trimmed by 0 bases and J by 3 bases, 7 bases remained unmatched. CDR1 is DFQATT, CDR2 SNEGSKA, per germline (reference sequence). This CDR3 comprises 16 residues. CDR3 region: CSARDGGTSGSYEQYF. The CDR3 DNA follows: TGCAGTGCTAGAGATGGAGGTACTAGCGGGAGCTACGAGCAGTACTTC.

On this clone itself: A single base separates this from a much larger clone, so it may be a read error. CDR3 sequence reads: CASREYDSGRGADTQYF. The CDR3 nucleotides read TGTGCCAGCAGAGAATATGATAGCGGGAGGGGGGCAGATACGCAGTATTTT. V and J are TRBV5-6 and TRBJ2-3; 11 bases map to TRBD2. Looked up from germline, CDR1 is SGHDT and CDR2 is YYEEEE. This CDR3 has 17 amino acids. Trimming removed 5 bases from V and 4 bases from J; junction bases left unmatched: 12. Full variable domain (remainder filled in from reference TRBV5-6 and TRBJ2-3): DAGVTQSPTHLIKTRGQQVTLRCSPKSGHDTVSWYQQALGQGPQFIFQYYEEEERQRGNFPDRFSGHQFPNYSSELNVNALLLGDSALYLCASREYDSGRGADTQYFGPGTRLTVL.